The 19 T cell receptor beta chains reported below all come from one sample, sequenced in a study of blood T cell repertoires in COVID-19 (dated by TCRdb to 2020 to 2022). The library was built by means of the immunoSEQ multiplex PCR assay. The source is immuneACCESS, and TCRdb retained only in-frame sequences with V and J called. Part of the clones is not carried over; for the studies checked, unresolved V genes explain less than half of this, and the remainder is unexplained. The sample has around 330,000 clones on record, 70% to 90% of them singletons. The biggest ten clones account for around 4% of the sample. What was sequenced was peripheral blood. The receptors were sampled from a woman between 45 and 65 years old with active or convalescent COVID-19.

The DNA of the CDR3 is TGCGCCAGCAGTACGACAGGGGGGAGCACAGATACGCAGTATTTT. This sequence encodes CASSTTGGSTDTQYF. The chain is built from TRBV10-1 and TRBJ2-3; 9 nucleotides agree with TRBD1. CDR1 is WNHNN and CDR2 is SYGVQD in the germline V gene (reference sequence). The CDR3 sequence is 15 residues long. Germline trimming cut 5 bases from V and 0 bases from J; bases unmatched to any gene: 3.

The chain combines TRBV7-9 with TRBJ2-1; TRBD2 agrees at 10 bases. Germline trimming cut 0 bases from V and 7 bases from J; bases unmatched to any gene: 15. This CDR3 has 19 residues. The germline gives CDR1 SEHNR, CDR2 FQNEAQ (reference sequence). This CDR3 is CASSLAIPLAGALGNEQFF. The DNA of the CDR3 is TGTGCCAGCAGCTTAGCGATACCGCTAGCGGGAGCCCTGGGGAATGAGCAGTTCTTC.

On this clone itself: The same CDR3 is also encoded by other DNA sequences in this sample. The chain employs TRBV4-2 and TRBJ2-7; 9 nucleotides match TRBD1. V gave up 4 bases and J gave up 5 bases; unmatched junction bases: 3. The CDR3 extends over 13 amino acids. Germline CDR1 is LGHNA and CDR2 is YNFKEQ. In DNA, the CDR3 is TGTGCCAGCAGCCCACGGACAGGGGACGAGCAGTACTTC. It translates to CASSPRTGDEQYF.

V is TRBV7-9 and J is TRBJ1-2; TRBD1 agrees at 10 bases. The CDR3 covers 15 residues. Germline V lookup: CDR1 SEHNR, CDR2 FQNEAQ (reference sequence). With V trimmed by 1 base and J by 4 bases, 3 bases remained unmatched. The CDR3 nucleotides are TGTGCCAGCAGCTTAGGGACAGGGGGATTCTATGGCTACACCTTC. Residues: CASSLGTGGFYGYTF. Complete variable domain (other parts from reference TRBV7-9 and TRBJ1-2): DTGVSQNPRHKITKRGQNVTFRCDPISEHNRLYWYRQTLGQGPEFLTYFQNEAQLEKSRLLSDRFSAERPKGSFSTLEIQRTEQGDSAMYLCASSLGTGGFYGYTFGSGTRLTVV.

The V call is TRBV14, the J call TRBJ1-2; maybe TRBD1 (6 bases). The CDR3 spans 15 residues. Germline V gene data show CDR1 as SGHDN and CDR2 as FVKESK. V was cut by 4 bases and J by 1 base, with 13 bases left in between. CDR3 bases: TGTGCCAGCAGCCTTTCGACAGGTTTTAACTATGGCTACACCTTC. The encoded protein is CASSLSTGFNYGYTF. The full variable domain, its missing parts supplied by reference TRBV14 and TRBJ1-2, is EAGVTQFPSHSVIEKGQTVTLRCDPISGHDNLYWYRRVMGKEIKFLLHFVKESKQDESGMPNNRFLAERTGGTYSTLKVQPAELEDSGVYFCASSLSTGFNYGYTFGSGTRLTVV.

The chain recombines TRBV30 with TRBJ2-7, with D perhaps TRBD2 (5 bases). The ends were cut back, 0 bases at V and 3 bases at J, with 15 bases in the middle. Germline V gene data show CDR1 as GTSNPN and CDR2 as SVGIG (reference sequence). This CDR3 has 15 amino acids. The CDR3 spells CAWSVHPPGDYEQYF. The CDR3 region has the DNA TGTGCCTGGAGTGTACACCCCCCCGGGGACTACGAGCAGTACTTC. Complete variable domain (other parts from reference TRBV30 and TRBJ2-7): SQTIHQWPATLVQPVGSPLSLECTVEGTSNPNLYWYRQAAGRGLQLLFYSVGIGQISSEVPQNLSASRPQDRQFILSSKKLLLSDSGFYLCAWSVHPPGDYEQYFGPGTRLTVT.

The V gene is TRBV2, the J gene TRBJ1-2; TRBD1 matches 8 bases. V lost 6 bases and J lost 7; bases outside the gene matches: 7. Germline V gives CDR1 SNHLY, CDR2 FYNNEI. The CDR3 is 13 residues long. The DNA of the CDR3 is TGTGCCAGCAGGGATCTCACAGGGGGTGGCTACACCTTC. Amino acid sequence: CASRDLTGGGYTF.

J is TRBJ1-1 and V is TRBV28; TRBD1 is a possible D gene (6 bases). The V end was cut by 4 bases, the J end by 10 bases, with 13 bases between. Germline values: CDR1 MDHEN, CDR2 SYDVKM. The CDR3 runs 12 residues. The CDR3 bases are TGTGCCAGCAGTTCCATACAGGGAAGAGCTTTCTTT. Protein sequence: CASSSIQGRAFF.

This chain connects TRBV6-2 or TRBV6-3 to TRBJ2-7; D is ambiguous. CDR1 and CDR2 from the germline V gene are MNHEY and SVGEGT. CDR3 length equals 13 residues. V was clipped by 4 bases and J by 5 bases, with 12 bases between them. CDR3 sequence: CASSSPMAHEQYF. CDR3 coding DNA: TGTGCCAGCAGTTCCCCAATGGCTCACGAGCAGTACTTC.

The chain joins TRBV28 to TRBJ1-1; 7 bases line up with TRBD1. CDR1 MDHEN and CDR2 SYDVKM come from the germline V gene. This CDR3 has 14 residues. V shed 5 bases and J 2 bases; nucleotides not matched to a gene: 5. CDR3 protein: CASSTGTANTEAFF. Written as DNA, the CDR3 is TGTGCCAGCAGTACGGGGACAGCTAACACTGAAGCTTTCTTT. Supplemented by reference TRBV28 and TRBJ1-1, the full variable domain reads DVKVTQSSRYLVKRTGEKVFLECVQDMDHENMFWYRQDPGLGLRLIYFSYDVKMKEKGDIPEGYSVSREKKERFSLILESASTNQTSMYLCASSTGTANTEAFFGQGTRLTVV.

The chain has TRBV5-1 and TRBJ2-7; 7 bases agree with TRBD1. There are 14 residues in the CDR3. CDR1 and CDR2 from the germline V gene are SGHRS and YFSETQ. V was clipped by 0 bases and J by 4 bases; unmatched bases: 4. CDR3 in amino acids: CASSLEGANYEQYF. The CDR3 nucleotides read TGCGCCAGCAGCTTGGAGGGGGCGAATTACGAGCAGTACTTC.

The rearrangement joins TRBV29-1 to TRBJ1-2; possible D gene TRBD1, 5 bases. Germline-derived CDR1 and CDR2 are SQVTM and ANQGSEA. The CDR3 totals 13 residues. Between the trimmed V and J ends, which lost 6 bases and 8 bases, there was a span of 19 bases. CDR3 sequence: CSVHYRDSGGYTF. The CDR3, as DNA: TGCAGCGTCCACTACCGGGACTCTGGGGGCTACACCTTC.

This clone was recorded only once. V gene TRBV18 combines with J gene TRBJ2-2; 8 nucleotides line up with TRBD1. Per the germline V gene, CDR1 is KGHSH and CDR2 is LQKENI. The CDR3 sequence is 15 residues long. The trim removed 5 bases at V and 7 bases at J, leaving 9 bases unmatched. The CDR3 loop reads CASSSFGQGGGELFF. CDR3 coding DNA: TGTGCCAGCTCATCCTTTGGACAGGGCGGCGGGGAGCTGTTTTTT. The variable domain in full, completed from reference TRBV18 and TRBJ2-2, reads NAGVMQNPRHLVRRRGQEARLRCSPMKGHSHVYWYRQLPEEGLKFMVYLQKENIIDESGMPKERFSAEFPKEGPSILRIQQVVRGDSAAYFCASSSFGQGGGELFFGEGSRLTVL.

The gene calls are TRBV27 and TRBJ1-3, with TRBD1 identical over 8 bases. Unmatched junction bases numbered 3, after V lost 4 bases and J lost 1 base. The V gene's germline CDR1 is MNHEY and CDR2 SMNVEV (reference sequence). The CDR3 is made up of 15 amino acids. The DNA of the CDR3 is TGTGCCAGCAGTTACCAGGGGGCGTCTGGAAACACCATATATTTT. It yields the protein CASSYQGASGNTIYF.

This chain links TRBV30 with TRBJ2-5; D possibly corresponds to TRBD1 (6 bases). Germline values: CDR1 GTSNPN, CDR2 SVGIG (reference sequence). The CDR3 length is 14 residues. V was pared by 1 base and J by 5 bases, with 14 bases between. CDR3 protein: CAWSAGVLGETQYF. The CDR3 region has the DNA TGTGCCTGGAGTGCAGGGGTACTGGGGGAGACCCAGTACTTC.

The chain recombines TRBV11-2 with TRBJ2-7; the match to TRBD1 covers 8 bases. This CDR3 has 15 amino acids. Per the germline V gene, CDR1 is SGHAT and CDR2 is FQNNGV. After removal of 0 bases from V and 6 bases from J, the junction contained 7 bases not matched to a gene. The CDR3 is CASSLDLRTGLEQYF. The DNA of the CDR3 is TGTGCCAGCAGCTTAGATCTTAGGACAGGGCTCGAGCAGTACTTC.

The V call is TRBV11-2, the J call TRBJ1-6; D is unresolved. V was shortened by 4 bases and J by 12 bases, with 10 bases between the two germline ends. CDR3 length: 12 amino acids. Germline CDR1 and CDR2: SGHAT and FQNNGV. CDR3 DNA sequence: TGTGCCAGCAGCTCGACGGGAAGACCCCTCCACTTT. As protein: CASSSTGRPLHF.

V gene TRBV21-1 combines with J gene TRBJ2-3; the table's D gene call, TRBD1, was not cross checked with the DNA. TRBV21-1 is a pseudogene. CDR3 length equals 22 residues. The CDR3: CASSEIKGALLRVCRVSDTQYF. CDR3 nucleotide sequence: TGTGCCAGCAGCGAAATAAAGGGGGCACTATTAAGGGTATGCAGGGTATCAGATACGCAGTATTTT.

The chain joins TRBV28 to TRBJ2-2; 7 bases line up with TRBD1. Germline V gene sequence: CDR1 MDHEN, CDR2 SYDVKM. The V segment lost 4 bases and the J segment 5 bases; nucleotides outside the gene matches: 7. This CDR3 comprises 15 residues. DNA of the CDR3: TGTGCCAGCAGTTCACCGGGACAGTTGACCGGGGAGCTGTTTTTT. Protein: CASSSPGQLTGELFF.